This T cell receptor (beta chain) appears in the sequencing data of a study of OX40 agonist ivuxolimab in advanced cancers. Study-wide points: On average, CD8+ T cells had more expanded clones than CD4+. CD4+ and CD8+ blood T cells expanded clonally by week 6 at 0.1 to 3.0 mg/kg.

Trimming took off 4 bases at V and 3 bases at J, with 17 bases between the two ends. The CDR3 runs to 16 residues. CDR1 is LGHNA and CDR2 is YNFKEQ in the germline V gene. Only in-frame clones appear in the TCRdb table, and some are missing; sequencing was by immunoSEQ multiplex PCR. The sample has 65,000 to 90,000 clones, 82% seen once. A single count supports this clone. Its antigen is not known. Material: CD4+ or CD8+ T cells sorted from blood, obtained in a trial of the OX40 agonist ivuxolimab. The rearrangement joins TRBV4-2 to TRBJ2-3; D is perhaps TRBD1 (6 bases). This TCR derives from an adult with an advanced solid tumor such as melanoma, head and neck, liver or kidney cancer. The CDR3 sequence: CASSPMAGGATDTQYF. The CDR3 DNA follows: TGTGCCAGCAGCCCTATGGCTGGGGGCGCAACAGATACGCAGTATTTT.